The rows below give T cell receptor beta chains drawn from one sample of a study of post-analysis software for immune sequencing data. MiXCR, applied by TCRdb to the PCR reads, yields one record per CDR3 protein. This table holds about 260,000 distinct CDR3 sequences, 35% to 40% found once. The specimen was blood. The origin of the receptors is a girl aged 10-17 years with multiple sclerosis. Each CDR3 is given with its conserved first and last residue. A D gene is named only where the DNA matches it firmly. Clone size is stated in some rows and not others, as once, few, many or a class when expanded.

D	size	V	J	DNA	CDR3
.	many	TRBV7-9	TRBJ2-4	TGTGCCAGCAGCTCTGCGCGTTCGGGAGTGGCCAAAAACATTCAGTACTTC	CASSSARSGVAKNIQYF
.	many	TRBV29-1	TRBJ2-3	TGCAGCGTTGAAACTCAGCACACAGATACGCAGTATTTT	CSVETQHTDTQYF
.	.	TRBV4-1	TRBJ1-1	TGCGCCAGCAGCCAAGGAGAGAGTACTGAAGCTTTCTTT	CASSQGESTEAFF
.	.	TRBV12-3/TRBV12-4	TRBJ2-7	TGTGCCAGCAGACTCGGGACACTCACCTACAATGAGCAGTACTTC	CASRLGTLTYNEQYF
.	once	TRBV6-1	TRBJ2-2	TGTGCCAGCAGTGCTAATACAGACTCCGGGGAGCTGTTTTTT	CASSANTDSGELFF
TRBD2	.	TRBV12-3/TRBV12-4	TRBJ2-7	TGTGCCAGCAGTTTGGGACTAGCGGGAGGAAGGAACGAGCAGTACTTC	CASSLGLAGGRNEQYF
.	many	TRBV20-1	TRBJ1-4	TGCAGTGCAGACAGTGGGGAAAAACTGTTTTTT	CSADSGEKLFF
.	many	TRBV12-3/TRBV12-4	TRBJ1-1	TGTGCCAGCACCTGGACGGGGAACACTGAAGCTTTCTTT	CASTWTGNTEAFF
.	many	TRBV5-1	TRBJ2-1	TGCGCCAGCAGCTTGGAGGGTGCGGGCTCCTACAATGAGCAGTTCTTC	CASSLEGAGSYNEQFF
.	many	TRBV7-2	TRBJ2-7	TGTGCCAGCAGCTTAGTGGGTGGTCTAGAGTACGAGCAGTACTTC	CASSLVGGLEYEQYF
.	.	TRBV13	TRBJ1-1	TGTGCCAGCAGCGGCCCTTTTTTGGACACTGAAGCTTTCTTT	CASSGPFLDTEAFF
.	.	TRBV6-1	TRBJ2-3	TGTGCCAGCAGTGATTCCATACACGGGGCAGATACGCAGTATTTT	CASSDSIHGADTQYF
.	.	TRBV6-2/TRBV6-3	TRBJ1-5	TGTGCCAGCCGGTTAAGCGATCAGCCCCAGCATTTT	CASRLSDQPQHF
TRBD1	few	TRBV9	TRBJ1-5	TGTGCCAGCAGCGCAACAGGGGGTTTCAATCAGCCCCAGCATTTT	CASSATGGFNQPQHF
TRBD2	few	TRBV7-8	TRBJ2-2	TGTGCCAGCAGCTTATATACCCCCGTTCGGGGGCTAGCGGGGACTCGCACCGGGGAGCTGTTTTTT	CASSLYTPVRGLAGTRTGELFF
.	.	TRBV6-5	TRBJ2-4	TGTGCCAGCAGTCCTGGGGGTGTTAAAAACATTCAGTACTTC	CASSPGGVKNIQYF
.	many	TRBV7-6	TRBJ2-5	TGTGCCAGCAGCTTAAGTGGCCAAGAGACCCAGTACTTC	CASSLSGQETQYF
.	many	TRBV12-3/TRBV12-4	TRBJ2-5	TGTGCCAGCAGTCGACAAGAGACCCAGTACTTC	CASSRQETQYF
TRBD2	few	TRBV15	TRBJ2-1	TGTGCCACCAGCAGTCCTTCGAGGCGGGGGGGGCGATACAATGAGCAGGTCTTC	CATSSPSRRGGRYNEQVF
.	.	TRBV6-6	TRBJ2-1	TGTGCCAGCAGTTACAATCCCACCAATGAGCAGTTCTTC	CASSYNPTNEQFF
.	many	TRBV7-7	TRBJ2-3	TGTGCCAGCAGCTTAGGGTACTTCACAGATACGCAGTATTTT	CASSLGYFTDTQYF
.	.	TRBV29-1	TRBJ1-2	TGCAGCGTTGCTTTGCGCCTGGGCTATGGCTACACCTTC	CSVALRLGYGYTF
.	many	TRBV2	TRBJ1-1	TGTGCCACCACACGCAACACTGAAGCTTTCTTT	CATTRNTEAFF
.	.	TRBV2	TRBJ2-2	TGTGCCAGCAGTGAAGCTAGCGGAGGCACCGGGGAGCTGTTTTTT	CASSEASGGTGELFF
TRBD2	.	TRBV11-2	TRBJ2-5	TGTGCCAGCAGATTACTCTGGCGGGGGGCCAGGGATGAGCAGTACTTC	CASRLLWRGARDEQYF
.	.	TRBV4-1	TRBJ2-4	TGCGCCAGCAGCCAAAAGGTAGCCAAAAACATTCAGTACTTC	CASSQKVAKNIQYF
.	.	TRBV4-3	TRBJ2-1	TGCGCCAGCAGCCAAATAGCGGAAAGCTCCTACAATGAGCAGTTCTTC	CASSQIAESSYNEQFF
.	.	TRBV27	TRBJ2-3	TGTGCCAGCAGTCCCATTTTCGAGGAGGAGGCAGATACGCAGTATTTT	CASSPIFEEEADTQYF
.	.	TRBV20-1	TRBJ2-7	TGCAGTGCTAGAGAGGGCCCCTACGAGCAGTACTTC	CSAREGPYEQYF
.	.	TRBV29-1	TRBJ2-5	TGCGGCGTTACTCGTCAAGAGACCCAGTACTTC	CGVTRQETQYF
.	.	TRBV29-1	TRBJ2-3	TGCAGCGTCCCGTCGGGTTCGGCAGATACGCAGTATTTT	CSVPSGSADTQYF
.	once	TRBV20-1	TRBJ2-1	TGCAGTGCTAGAGGCCGGAGCGGGTACTCCTACAATGAGCAGTTCTTC	CSARGRSGYSYNEQFF
TRBD1	.	TRBV6-1	TRBJ2-7	TGTGCCAGCAGTGGACAGGGGTCCGCTACTTCCTACGAGCAGTACTTC	CASSGQGSATSYEQYF
.	.	TRBV4-1	TRBJ1-4	TGCGCCAGCAGTCGGGTCTACGGTGAAAAACTGTTTTTT	CASSRVYGEKLFF
.	.	TRBV7-2	TRBJ2-1	TGTGCCAGCAGCTTATTAGGGATTGAGCAGTTCTTC	CASSLLGIEQFF
.	many	TRBV12-3/TRBV12-4	TRBJ1-5	TGTGCCAGCAGTGCCGAGGGGGTTGGCAATCAGCCCCAGCATTTT	CASSAEGVGNQPQHF
TRBD1	.	TRBV6-2/TRBV6-3	TRBJ2-5	TGTGCCAGCAGACCTGAGCAGGGGGAAGAGACCCAGTACTTC	CASRPEQGEETQYF
.	.	TRBV27	TRBJ2-1	TGTGCCAGCAGTTCCCTGGCGAGTTTGAGGTACAATGAGCAGTTCTTC	CASSSLASLRYNEQFF